This T cell receptor (beta chain) was recorded in a study of T cells in Graves' hyperthyroidism and ophthalmopathy. Whole-study results and caveats: A model of 13 V-J pairs discriminated ophthalmopathy from stable hyperthyroidism. Progression to ophthalmopathy was predicted a median of 6.5 months early.

Uncontrolled infection, other autoimmune disease, pregnancy or lactation led to exclusion. The study based diagnoses on clinical symptoms, serum thyroxine and TRAb, thyroid ultrasound and orbital computed tomography. Amplified regions were TCR beta CDR3 sequences from RNA transcripts. TCR CDR3 underwent first-round RT-PCR with the HTBI primer set. TCRdb analysed the multiplex PCR reads with MiXCR anew, one entry per CDR3 protein. The table lists 300,000 to 450,000 distinct CDR3 sequences, more than 12% of them singletons. This clonotype was observed many times. Its antigen is unidentified. V shed 7 bases and J 4 bases; nucleotides not matched to a gene: 5. CDR1 is SGHRS and CDR2 is YFSETQ in the germline V gene. The length of the CDR3 is 13 residues.

V usage is TRBV5-1 and J usage is TRBJ2-7; 10 bases are a match to TRBD2. This clonotype was sampled from a woman in her twenties or thirties with Graves' ophthalmopathy. Input material: blood. CDR3 coding DNA: TGCGCCAGCTCAAGGACTAGCGGTTACGAGCAGTACTTC. It encodes CASSRTSGYEQYF.